This T cell receptor beta chain was found in a study of radiation and T cells in renal cell carcinoma. The V end lost 6 bases, the J end lost 0 bases, and 9 bases lay between the germline ends. The germline CDR1 and CDR2 sequences are MNHNS and SASEGT. The CDR3 spans 15 residues. Time point specified: baseline pretreatment blood. Treatment given: 15 Gy SBRT to primary tumor, nephrectomy 4 weeks later. The tumor was a clear cell renal cell carcinoma. Measured with immunoSEQ multiplex PCR; TCRdb has only the in-frame clones, and not every one. The sample consists of some 120,000 clones, about four fifths of them appearing once.

V is TRBV6-1 and J is TRBJ2-6; tentative D call: TRBD2 (5 bases). The clonotype was recovered from a woman aged 60-75 years with renal cell carcinoma. Material: blood, obtained from a patient whose treatment included radiotherapy and nephrectomy. The CDR3 protein is CASSTGGSGANVLTF. For the CDR3, the DNA is TGTGCCAGCAGCACTGGAGGCTCTGGGGCCAACGTCCTGACTTTC.